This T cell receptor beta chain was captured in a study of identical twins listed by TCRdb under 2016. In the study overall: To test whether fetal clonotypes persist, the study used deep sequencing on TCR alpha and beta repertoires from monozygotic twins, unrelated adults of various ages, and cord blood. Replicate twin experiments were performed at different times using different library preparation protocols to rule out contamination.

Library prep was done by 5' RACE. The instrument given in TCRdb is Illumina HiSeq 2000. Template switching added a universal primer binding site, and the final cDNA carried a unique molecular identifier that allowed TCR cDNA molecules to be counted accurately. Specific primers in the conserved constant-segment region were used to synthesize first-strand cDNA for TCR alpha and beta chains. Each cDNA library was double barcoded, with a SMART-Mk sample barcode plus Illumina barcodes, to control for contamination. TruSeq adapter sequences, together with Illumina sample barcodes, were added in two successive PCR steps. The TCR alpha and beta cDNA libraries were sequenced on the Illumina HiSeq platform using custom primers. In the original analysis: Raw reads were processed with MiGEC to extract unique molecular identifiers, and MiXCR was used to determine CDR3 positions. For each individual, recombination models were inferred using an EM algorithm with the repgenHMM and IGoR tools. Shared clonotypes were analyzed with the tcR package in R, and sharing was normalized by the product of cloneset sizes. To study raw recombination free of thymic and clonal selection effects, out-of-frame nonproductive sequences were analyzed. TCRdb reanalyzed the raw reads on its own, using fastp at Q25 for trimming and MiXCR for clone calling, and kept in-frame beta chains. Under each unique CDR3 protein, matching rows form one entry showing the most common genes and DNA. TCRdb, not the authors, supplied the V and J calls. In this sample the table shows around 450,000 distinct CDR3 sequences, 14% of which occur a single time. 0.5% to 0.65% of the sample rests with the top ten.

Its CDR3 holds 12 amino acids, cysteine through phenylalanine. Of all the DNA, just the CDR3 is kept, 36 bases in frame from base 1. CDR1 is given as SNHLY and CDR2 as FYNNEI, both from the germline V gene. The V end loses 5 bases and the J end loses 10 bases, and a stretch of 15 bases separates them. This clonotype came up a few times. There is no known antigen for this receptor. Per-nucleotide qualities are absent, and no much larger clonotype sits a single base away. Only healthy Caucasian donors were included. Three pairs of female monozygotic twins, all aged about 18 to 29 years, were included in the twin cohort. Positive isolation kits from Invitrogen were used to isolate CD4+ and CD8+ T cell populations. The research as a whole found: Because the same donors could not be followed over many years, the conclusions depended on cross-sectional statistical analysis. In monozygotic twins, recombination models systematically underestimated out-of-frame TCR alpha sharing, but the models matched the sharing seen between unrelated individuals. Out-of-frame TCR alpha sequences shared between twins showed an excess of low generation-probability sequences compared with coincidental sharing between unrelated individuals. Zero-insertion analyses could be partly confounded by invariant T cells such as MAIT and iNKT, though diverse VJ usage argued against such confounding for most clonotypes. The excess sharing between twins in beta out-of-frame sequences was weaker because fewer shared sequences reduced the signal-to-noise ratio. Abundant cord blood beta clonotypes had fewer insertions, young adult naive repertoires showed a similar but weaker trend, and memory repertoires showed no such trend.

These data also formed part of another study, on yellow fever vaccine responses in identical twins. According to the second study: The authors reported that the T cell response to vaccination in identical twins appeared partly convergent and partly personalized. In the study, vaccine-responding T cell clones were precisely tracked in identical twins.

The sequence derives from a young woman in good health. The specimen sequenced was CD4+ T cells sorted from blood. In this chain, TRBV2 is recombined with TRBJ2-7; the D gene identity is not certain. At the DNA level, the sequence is TGTGCCAGCAGTCTCTTAGTTACTACTCAGTACTTC. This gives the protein CASSLLVTTQYF.